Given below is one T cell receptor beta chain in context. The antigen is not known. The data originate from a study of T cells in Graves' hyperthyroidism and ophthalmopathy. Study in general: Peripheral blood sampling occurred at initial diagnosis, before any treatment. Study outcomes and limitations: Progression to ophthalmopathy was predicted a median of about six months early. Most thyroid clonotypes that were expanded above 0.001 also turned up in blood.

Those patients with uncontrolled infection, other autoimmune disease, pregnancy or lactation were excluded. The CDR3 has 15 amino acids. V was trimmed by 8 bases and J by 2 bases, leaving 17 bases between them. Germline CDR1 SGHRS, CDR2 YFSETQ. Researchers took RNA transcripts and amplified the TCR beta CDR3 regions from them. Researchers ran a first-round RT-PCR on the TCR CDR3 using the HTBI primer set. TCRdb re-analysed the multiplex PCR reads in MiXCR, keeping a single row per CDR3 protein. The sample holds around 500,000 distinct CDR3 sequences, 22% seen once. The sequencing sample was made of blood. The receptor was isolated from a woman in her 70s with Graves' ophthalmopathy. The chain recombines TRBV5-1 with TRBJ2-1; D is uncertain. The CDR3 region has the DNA TGCGCCAGTAAACCAGGTTACGGAACCTACAATGAGCAGTTCTTC. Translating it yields CASKPGYGTYNEQFF.